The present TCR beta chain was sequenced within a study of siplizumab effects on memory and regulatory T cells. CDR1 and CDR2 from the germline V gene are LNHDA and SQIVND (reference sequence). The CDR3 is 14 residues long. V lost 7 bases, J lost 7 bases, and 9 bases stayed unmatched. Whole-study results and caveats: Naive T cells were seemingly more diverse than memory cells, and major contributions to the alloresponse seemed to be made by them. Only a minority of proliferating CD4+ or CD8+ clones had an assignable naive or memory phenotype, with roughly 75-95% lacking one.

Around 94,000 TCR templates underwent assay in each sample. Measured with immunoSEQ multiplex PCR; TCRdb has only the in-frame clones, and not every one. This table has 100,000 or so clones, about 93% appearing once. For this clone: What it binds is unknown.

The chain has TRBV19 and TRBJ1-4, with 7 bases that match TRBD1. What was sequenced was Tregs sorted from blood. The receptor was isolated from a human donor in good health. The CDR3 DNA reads TGTGCCAGTAAAAGGCCGGACAGGCGTGAAAAACTGTTTTTT. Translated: CASKRPDRREKLFF. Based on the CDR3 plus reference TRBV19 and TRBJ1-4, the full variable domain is DGGITQSPKYLFRKEGQNVTLSCEQNLNHDAMYWYRQDPGQGLRLIYYSQIVNDFQKGDIAEGYSVSREKKESFPLTVTSAQKNPTAFYLCASKRPDRREKLFFGSGTQLSVL.